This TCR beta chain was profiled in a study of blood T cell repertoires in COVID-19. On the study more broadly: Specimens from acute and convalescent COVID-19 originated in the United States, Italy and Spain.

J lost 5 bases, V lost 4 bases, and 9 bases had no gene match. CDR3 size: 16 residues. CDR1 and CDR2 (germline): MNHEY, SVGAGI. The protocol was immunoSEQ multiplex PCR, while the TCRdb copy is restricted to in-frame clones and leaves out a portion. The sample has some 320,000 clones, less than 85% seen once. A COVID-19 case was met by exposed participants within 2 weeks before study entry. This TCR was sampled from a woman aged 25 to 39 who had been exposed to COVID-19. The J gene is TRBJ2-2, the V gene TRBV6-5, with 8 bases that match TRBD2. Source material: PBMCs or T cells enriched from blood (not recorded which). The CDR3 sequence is CASSFTGTSQTGELFF. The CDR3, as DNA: TGTGCCAGCAGTTTTACCGGGACTAGTCAGACCGGGGAGCTGTTTTTT.